These 15 T cell receptor beta chains were sequenced from one sample in a study of T-cell reconstitution after alpha-beta-depleted transplantation in children. Preparing the TCRbeta library involved the use of unique molecular identifiers. From the PCR reads, TCRdb called clonotypes with MiXCR, one entry per CDR3 protein. The sample consists of approximately 1,000,000 distinct CDR3 sequences, roughly 29% of them appearing once. This specimen was PBMCs, mostly from graft donor cells, taken 360 days after TCRalphabeta/CD19-depleted stem cell transplant. These receptors were obtained from a boy less than two years old who had a stem cell transplant for SCID, so the T cells may come from the graft donor.

The V and J genes are TRBV6-2 or TRBV6-3 and TRBJ1-1, with D possibly matching TRBD1 (6 bases). CDR3 size: 17 residues. Germline-derived CDR1 and CDR2 are MNHEY and SVGEGT. Trimming removed 0 bases from V and 4 bases from J, with 18 bases in between. The CDR3 loop reads CASSYSSVLPGATEAFF. The CDR3 DNA reads as TGTGCCAGCAGTTACTCGAGCGTTCTGCCAGGGGCCACTGAAGCTTTCTTT.

The rearrangement links TRBV2 to TRBJ2-3, with 7 bases lining up with TRBD2. Germline V CDR1 and CDR2: SNHLY, FYNNEI. The CDR3 length is 14 residues. Losses at the gene ends were 7 bases for V and 2 bases for J; bases not matched to a gene: 6. The CDR3 nucleotides are TGTGCCAGCAATCGGGGGGAGAACACAGATACGCAGTATTTT. Protein product: CASNRGENTDTQYF. Combining the CDR3 with reference TRBV2 and TRBJ2-3 gives the whole variable domain EPEVTQTPSHQVTQMGQEVILRCVPISNHLYFYWYRQILGQKVEFLVSFYNNEISEKSEIFDDQFSVERPDGSNFTLKIRSTKLEDSAMYFCASNRGENTDTQYFGPGTRLTVL.

This clonotype showed up just a few times. V gene TRBV7-9 combines with J gene TRBJ1-2, with 7 nucleotides matching TRBD1. Per germline, CDR1 SEHNR and CDR2 FQNEAQ (reference sequence). This CDR3 has 14 amino acids. Unmatched junction bases numbered 7, after V lost 5 bases and J lost 4 bases. The CDR3 coding sequence is TGTGCCAGCAGCCGGACCGGGACAGCCTATGGCTACACCTTC. Residues: CASSRTGTAYGYTF.

This chain links TRBV5-1 with TRBJ2-7; D might be TRBD1 (6 bases). The V end was cut by 4 bases, the J end by 3 bases, with 14 bases between. The CDR3 contains 14 residues. Germline CDR1 reads SGHRS; CDR2 reads YFSETQ. The CDR3 DNA reads TGCGCCAGCAGCCGACAGGCCGATCTCTACGAGCAGTACTTC. This encodes CASSRQADLYEQYF.

The V gene is TRBV5-6, the J gene TRBJ2-7, with D perhaps matching TRBD2 (6 bases). The CDR3 contains 14 residues. Trimming pared 3 bases from V and 6 bases from J, leaving 16 bases between. The germline V gene has CDR1 SGHDT and CDR2 YYEEEE. This CDR3 is CASSSGRHGGEQYF. CDR3 DNA sequence: TGTGCCAGCAGCTCGGGTCGTCACGGGGGCGAGCAGTACTTC.

The rearrangement joins TRBV6-1 to TRBJ2-7; TRBD2 agrees at 10 bases. V was pared by 3 bases and J by 2 bases, with 7 bases of the junction left unmatched. Germline V lookup: CDR1 MNHNS, CDR2 SASEGT. This CDR3 is built from 16 residues. The DNA of the CDR3 is TGTGCCAGCAGTGACCAGAGTAGCGGGGGGCCCTACGAGCAGTACTTC. Its protein is CASSDQSSGGPYEQYF.

This clonotype was observed a handful of times. V is TRBV12-3 or TRBV12-4 and J is TRBJ1-5; possible D gene TRBD1, 6 bases. This CDR3 contains 14 residues. V was pared by 7 bases and J by 3 bases, with 13 bases between. The DNA of the CDR3 is TGTGCCAGCACCCTAGGGGGGACCAATCAGCCCCAGCATTTT. Its translation is CASTLGGTNQPQHF.

This chain links TRBV4-2 with TRBJ2-7, with 9 bases matching TRBD2. V gave up 3 bases and J gave up 0 bases; unmatched junction bases: 9. This CDR3 region has 17 residues. The germline V gene encodes CDR1 LGHNA and CDR2 YNFKEQ. The CDR3 DNA is TGTGCCAGCAGCCACCTCAGCGGGGGGTCACTCTCCTACGAGCAGTACTTC. Its translation: CASSHLSGGSLSYEQYF.

The V and J genes are TRBV7-9 and TRBJ2-2; 9 nucleotides agree with TRBD2. Germline V gene lookup returns CDR1 SEHNR and CDR2 FQNEAQ (reference sequence). Trimming cost V 3 bases and J 3 bases; bases outside gene matches: 8. The CDR3 loop spans 17 amino acids. CDR3 coding DNA: TGTGCCAGCAGCTTCGGCGGGGGGGCCGTGGACACCGGGGAGCTGTTTTTT. It specifies CASSFGGGAVDTGELFF. Full variable domain (missing parts from reference TRBV7-9 and TRBJ2-2): DTGVSQNPRHKITKRGQNVTFRCDPISEHNRLYWYRQTLGQGPEFLTYFQNEAQLEKSRLLSDRFSAERPKGSFSTLEIQRTEQGDSAMYLCASSFGGGAVDTGELFFGEGSRLTVL.

This clonotype has only a few counts. J is TRBJ2-2 and V is TRBV15; 9 bases are shared with TRBD2. From germline, CDR1 is LNHNV and CDR2 YYDKDF (reference sequence). The CDR3 runs 18 residues. The J segment lost 1 base and the V segment lost 0 bases, leaving 6 bases of the junction unmatched. The CDR3 loop is CATSRDLATSGNTGELFF. For the CDR3, the DNA is TGTGCCACCAGCAGAGATTTGGCGACTAGCGGGAACACCGGGGAGCTGTTTTTT.

This clonotype was observed a few times. J is TRBJ2-7 and V is TRBV29-1; D is ambiguous. Germline V gene lookup returns CDR1 SQVTM and CDR2 ANQGSEA. Trimming took 1 base from V and 5 from J, leaving 15 bases between them. The CDR3 totals 14 residues. As DNA, the CDR3 is TGCAGCGTTGAAGGCTTAAGTGCCGCGGACGAGCAGTACTTC. Protein product: CSVEGLSAADEQYF.

This chain links TRBV5-1 with TRBJ2-5, with D perhaps assigned TRBD1 or TRBD2 (5 bases each). From germline, CDR1 is SGHRS and CDR2 YFSETQ. The CDR3 covers 15 residues. The V end was cut by 1 base, the J end by 2 bases, with 12 bases between. The CDR3 region has the DNA TGCGCCAGCAGCTTGTCCGGGACCCCTCAAGAGACCCAGTACTTC. It encodes CASSLSGTPQETQYF.

The rearrangement links TRBV12-3 or TRBV12-4 to TRBJ2-3; the match to TRBD1 covers 8 bases. Trimming cost V 5 bases and J 6 bases; bases outside gene matches: 10. The CDR3 has 15 amino acids. CDR3 protein: CASSAQGGGLDTQYF. The CDR3 DNA reads as TGTGCCAGCAGTGCACAGGGGGGAGGTTTGGATACGCAGTATTTT.

This clonotype was found a few times. The chain couples TRBV6-1 to TRBJ1-3; a weak D match, TRBD1 (6 bases). The ends were cut back, 8 bases at V and 0 bases at J, with 14 bases in the middle. The germline V gene encodes CDR1 MNHNS and CDR2 SASEGT. The CDR3 has 15 amino acids. CDR3 residues: CASGRQAPSGNTIYF. The CDR3 DNA follows: TGTGCCAGCGGTAGACAGGCCCCCTCTGGAAACACCATATATTTT.

The J gene is TRBJ2-7, the V gene TRBV12-3 or TRBV12-4; D is perhaps TRBD1 or TRBD2 (6 bases each). The CDR3 covers 19 residues. Trimming shortened V by 11 bases and J by 3 bases, and 35 bases separated the two germline ends. CDR3 DNA: TGTGCCTTCTGTTTAGCTACCGCGTCCGGGGGCCTATACTTCTACGAGCAGTACTTC. Translated, it gives CAFCLATASGGLYFYEQYF.